Listed below are T cell receptor beta chains from one sample, sequenced in a study of blood T cell repertoires in COVID-19. The repertoire was sequenced with immunoSEQ multiplex PCR; TCRdb's copy has only in-frame clones and lacks some. The sample lists approximately 110,000 clones; more than 65% were seen once. Material: peripheral blood. The receptors originated from a middle-aged man with acute or convalescent COVID-19. CDR3s include the opening cysteine and the closing phenylalanine or tryptophan. Fields, in order: J gene, V gene, CDR3 length, D gene, clone size, CDR3 protein, CDR3 DNA. D genes are given only for firm matches. The listing skips clone size in some rows; elsewhere it reads once, few, many or a size class.

j_gene: TRBJ2-5; v_gene: TRBV5-1; len: 13; d_gene: .; abundance: .; CDR3aa: CASSLGTKETQYF; CDR3nt: TGCGCCAGCAGCTTGGGCACTAAAGAGACCCAGTACTTC
j_gene: TRBJ2-5; v_gene: TRBV29-1; len: 15; d_gene: TRBD2; abundance: .; CDR3aa: CSAHPAGGRGETQYF; CDR3nt: TGCAGCGCCCACCCTGCCGGCGGGAGGGGAGAGACCCAGTACTTC
j_gene: TRBJ1-2; v_gene: TRBV9; len: 14; d_gene: .; abundance: once; CDR3aa: CASSPEGGRGGYTF; CDR3nt: TGTGCCAGCAGCCCCGAAGGGGGGCGGGGGGGCTACACCTTC
j_gene: TRBJ1-5; v_gene: TRBV19; len: 14; d_gene: TRBD1; abundance: .; CDR3aa: CASRQTGLNQPQHF; CDR3nt: TGTGCCAGTAGACAGACAGGGTTAAATCAGCCCCAGCATTTT
j_gene: TRBJ1-1; v_gene: TRBV29-1; len: 12; d_gene: TRBD1; abundance: .; CDR3aa: CSVRDSDTEAFF; CDR3nt: TGCAGCGTGCGGGACAGCGACACTGAAGCTTTCTTT
j_gene: TRBJ2-5; v_gene: TRBV5-4; len: 14; d_gene: TRBD1; abundance: .; CDR3aa: CASSSSDREGTQYF; CDR3nt: TGTGCCAGCAGTTCATCGGACAGGGAAGGGACCCAGTACTTC
j_gene: TRBJ2-1; v_gene: TRBV19; len: 13; d_gene: .; abundance: many; CDR3aa: CASSLTPIEEQFF; CDR3nt: TGTGCCAGTAGTCTGACTCCCATCGAGGAGCAGTTCTTC
j_gene: TRBJ2-3; v_gene: TRBV5-4; len: 13; d_gene: .; abundance: .; CDR3aa: CASSKTGTDTQYF; CDR3nt: TGTGCCAGCAGCAAGACAGGCACAGATACGCAGTATTTT
j_gene: TRBJ2-7; v_gene: TRBV9; len: 15; d_gene: TRBD1; abundance: once; CDR3aa: CASSLRDRGTYEQYF; CDR3nt: TGTGCCAGCAGCTTGAGGGACAGGGGAACCTACGAGCAGTACTTC
j_gene: TRBJ1-2; v_gene: TRBV3-1/TRBV3-2; len: 15; d_gene: .; abundance: .; CDR3aa: CASSQYQTANYGYTF; CDR3nt: TGTGCCAGCAGCCAGTACCAGACAGCTAACTATGGCTACACCTTC
j_gene: TRBJ1-5; v_gene: TRBV19; len: 15; d_gene: TRBD1; abundance: .; CDR3aa: CASSMTGGGNQPQHF; CDR3nt: TGTGCCAGTAGTATGACAGGGGGTGGCAATCAGCCCCAGCATTTT
j_gene: TRBJ1-2; v_gene: TRBV7-2; len: 14; d_gene: .; abundance: .; CDR3aa: CASSSRVPNYGYTF; CDR3nt: TGTGCCAGCAGCTCCAGGGTTCCGAACTATGGCTACACCTTC
j_gene: TRBJ2-3; v_gene: TRBV5-1; len: 13; d_gene: .; abundance: .; CDR3aa: CASSRTSTDTQYF; CDR3nt: TGCGCCAGCAGCCGTACAAGCACAGATACGCAGTATTTT
j_gene: TRBJ1-1; v_gene: TRBV6-5; len: 13; d_gene: TRBD1; abundance: .; CDR3aa: CASRPNGAGGLFF; CDR3nt: TGTGCCAGCAGGCCCAACGGGGCAGGGGGCTTGTTCTTT
j_gene: TRBJ2-7; v_gene: TRBV23-1; len: 16; d_gene: TRBD1; abundance: .; CDR3aa: CASSPQGDRAFYEQYF; CDR3nt: TGCGCCAGCAGTCCCCAGGGGGACCGAGCCTTCTACGAGCAGTACTTC
j_gene: TRBJ2-2; v_gene: TRBV3-1/TRBV3-2; len: 13; d_gene: .; abundance: .; CDR3aa: CASSHLATGELFF; CDR3nt: TGTGCCAGCAGCCACCTGGCCACCGGGGAGCTGTTTTTT
j_gene: TRBJ1-4; v_gene: TRBV3-1/TRBV3-2; len: 14; d_gene: .; abundance: few; CDR3aa: CASSQGITNEKLFF; CDR3nt: TGTGCCAGCAGCCAAGGAATAACAAATGAAAAACTGTTTTTT
j_gene: TRBJ1-1; v_gene: TRBV2; len: 14; d_gene: .; abundance: .; CDR3aa: CATQRARGGTEAFF; CDR3nt: TGTGCCACCCAGCGGGCCAGGGGAGGGACTGAAGCTTTCTTT
j_gene: TRBJ2-1; v_gene: TRBV28; len: 13; d_gene: TRBD2; abundance: .; CDR3aa: CASRPWASGVQFF; CDR3nt: TGTGCCAGCAGGCCATGGGCTAGCGGGGTGCAGTTCTTC
j_gene: TRBJ1-3; v_gene: TRBV2; len: 14; d_gene: .; abundance: .; CDR3aa: CASSVSLTGNTIYF; CDR3nt: TGTGCCAGCAGTGTGTCCTTAACGGGGAACACCATATATTTT
j_gene: TRBJ2-2; v_gene: TRBV6-5; len: 15; d_gene: TRBD1; abundance: .; CDR3aa: CASSEIDRVAGELFF; CDR3nt: TGTGCCAGCAGCGAGATCGACAGGGTAGCCGGGGAGCTGTTTTTT
j_gene: TRBJ1-3; v_gene: TRBV19; len: 15; d_gene: .; abundance: .; CDR3aa: CASSTTQGLGNTIYF; CDR3nt: TGTGCCAGTAGTACGACCCAGGGGCTTGGAAACACCATATATTTT
j_gene: TRBJ2-5; v_gene: TRBV4-1; len: 16; d_gene: TRBD1; abundance: .; CDR3aa: CASSQEKQGAGETQYF; CDR3nt: TGCGCCAGCAGCCAAGAAAAACAGGGGGCTGGAGAGACCCAGTACTTC
j_gene: TRBJ2-2; v_gene: TRBV14; len: 16; d_gene: .; abundance: .; CDR3aa: CASSFRTASNTGELFF; CDR3nt: TGTGCCAGCAGCTTCCGGACAGCTTCGAACACCGGGGAGCTGTTTTTT
j_gene: TRBJ2-1; v_gene: TRBV2; len: 14; d_gene: TRBD2; abundance: .; CDR3aa: CASSRLAGNNEQFF; CDR3nt: TGTGCCAGCAGTCGTCTAGCGGGCAACAATGAGCAGTTCTTC
j_gene: TRBJ2-1; v_gene: TRBV5-1; len: 16; d_gene: TRBD2; abundance: .; CDR3aa: CASSLDAGLAGVEQFF; CDR3nt: TGCGCCAGCAGCTTGGACGCCGGACTAGCGGGTGTAGAGCAGTTCTTC
j_gene: TRBJ2-4; v_gene: TRBV5-1; len: 17; d_gene: TRBD2; abundance: .; CDR3aa: CASSSGLAGGAGNIQYF; CDR3nt: TGCGCCAGCAGCTCGGGACTAGCGGGGGGAGCCGGAAACATTCAGTACTTC
j_gene: TRBJ2-3; v_gene: TRBV5-6; len: 13; d_gene: .; abundance: few; CDR3aa: CASSQTSTDTQYF; CDR3nt: TGTGCCAGCAGCCAAACTAGCACAGATACGCAGTATTTT
j_gene: TRBJ2-6; v_gene: TRBV5-5; len: 15; d_gene: .; abundance: .; CDR3aa: CASSSTPDWANVLTF; CDR3nt: TGTGCCAGCAGCTCAACACCCGACTGGGCCAACGTCCTGACTTTC
j_gene: TRBJ2-5; v_gene: TRBV3-1/TRBV3-2; len: 15; d_gene: .; abundance: .; CDR3aa: CASSQDSGGRKTQYF; CDR3nt: TGTGCCAGCAGCCAAGATTCGGGGGGCCGGAAGACCCAGTACTTC
j_gene: TRBJ1-5; v_gene: TRBV28; len: 15; d_gene: TRBD1; abundance: .; CDR3aa: CASSDRGGSNQPQHF; CDR3nt: TGTGCCAGCAGTGACAGGGGAGGTAGCAATCAGCCCCAGCATTTT
j_gene: TRBJ1-2; v_gene: TRBV5-4; len: 15; d_gene: TRBD1; abundance: once; CDR3aa: CASSLSGQKKYGYTF; CDR3nt: TGTGCCAGCAGCTTGTCGGGACAGAAGAAGTATGGCTACACCTTC
j_gene: TRBJ1-2; v_gene: TRBV2; len: 13; d_gene: TRBD1; abundance: .; CDR3aa: CASSLTGGGGYTF; CDR3nt: TGTGCCAGCAGTCTGACAGGGGGCGGAGGCTACACCTTC
j_gene: TRBJ1-5; v_gene: TRBV30; len: 14; d_gene: .; abundance: .; CDR3aa: CAWRQGGSNQPQHF; CDR3nt: TGTGCCTGGAGACAGGGTGGTAGCAATCAGCCCCAGCATTTT
j_gene: TRBJ2-6; v_gene: TRBV5-1; len: 18; d_gene: .; abundance: .; CDR3aa: CASSLESQGTPGANVLTF; CDR3nt: TGCGCCAGCAGCCTCGAAAGTCAGGGGACCCCTGGGGCCAACGTCCTGACTTTC
j_gene: TRBJ1-5; v_gene: TRBV11-2; len: 15; d_gene: .; abundance: .; CDR3aa: CASSLGGGSNQPQHF; CDR3nt: TGTGCCAGCAGCTTAGGCGGGGGAAGCAATCAGCCCCAGCATTTT
j_gene: TRBJ2-7; v_gene: TRBV30; len: 13; d_gene: TRBD1; abundance: .; CDR3aa: CACKRTGVGEQYF; CDR3nt: TGTGCCTGCAAAAGGACAGGGGTAGGGGAGCAGTACTTC
j_gene: TRBJ2-2; v_gene: TRBV27; len: 13; d_gene: .; abundance: once; CDR3aa: CASSNRNTGELFF; CDR3nt: TGTGCCAGCAGTAACAGAAACACCGGGGAGCTGTTTTTT
j_gene: TRBJ1-1; v_gene: TRBV14; len: 16; d_gene: TRBD1; abundance: .; CDR3aa: CASSRGQGEVVTEAFF; CDR3nt: TGTGCCAGCAGCCGGGGACAGGGCGAGGTGGTCACTGAAGCTTTCTTT
j_gene: TRBJ1-1; v_gene: TRBV18; len: 13; d_gene: TRBD1; abundance: .; CDR3aa: CASSGQVNTEAFF; CDR3nt: TGTGCCAGCTCTGGACAGGTGAACACTGAAGCTTTCTTT
j_gene: TRBJ1-1; v_gene: TRBV18; len: 14; d_gene: .; abundance: .; CDR3aa: CASSPLDKNTEAFF; CDR3nt: TGTGCCAGCTCACCACTGGACAAGAACACTGAAGCTTTCTTT
j_gene: TRBJ1-2; v_gene: TRBV20-1; len: 17; d_gene: TRBD1; abundance: .; CDR3aa: CSASEPRDRGRGHGYTF; CDR3nt: TGCAGTGCTAGTGAGCCCCGGGACAGGGGAAGGGGTCATGGCTACACCTTC
j_gene: TRBJ2-3; v_gene: TRBV27; len: 15; d_gene: .; abundance: .; CDR3aa: CASSLAGRTTDTQYF; CDR3nt: TGTGCCAGCAGTTTAGCGGGAAGAACCACAGATACGCAGTATTTT
j_gene: TRBJ1-2; v_gene: TRBV30; len: 16; d_gene: TRBD1; abundance: once; CDR3aa: CAWSSRQGAANYGYTF; CDR3nt: TGTGCCTGGAGTTCTCGACAGGGGGCAGCTAACTATGGCTACACCTTC
j_gene: TRBJ2-6; v_gene: TRBV6-5; len: 13; d_gene: .; abundance: .; CDR3aa: CASSHSGANVLTF; CDR3nt: TGTGCCAGCAGCCACTCTGGGGCCAACGTCCTGACTTTC
j_gene: TRBJ1-1; v_gene: TRBV6-1; len: 15; d_gene: TRBD1; abundance: .; CDR3aa: CASTDSGQGRAEAFF; CDR3nt: TGTGCCAGCACCGACTCCGGACAGGGTAGGGCTGAAGCTTTCTTT
j_gene: TRBJ2-3; v_gene: TRBV6-4; len: 18; d_gene: TRBD1; abundance: .; CDR3aa: CASSEFPPGQGAADTQYF; CDR3nt: TGTGCCAGCAGTGAGTTCCCTCCGGGACAGGGGGCCGCAGATACGCAGTATTTT
j_gene: TRBJ1-1; v_gene: TRBV7-9; len: 15; d_gene: TRBD1; abundance: .; CDR3aa: CASSPPVSRGAEAFF; CDR3nt: TGTGCCAGCAGCCCCCCGGTGAGCAGGGGGGCTGAAGCTTTCTTT
j_gene: TRBJ2-2; v_gene: TRBV25-1; len: 14; d_gene: .; abundance: .; CDR3aa: CASSDTRGAGELFF; CDR3nt: TGTGCCAGCAGTGACACACGGGGAGCCGGGGAGCTGTTTTTT
j_gene: TRBJ1-1; v_gene: TRBV9; len: 13; d_gene: .; abundance: .; CDR3aa: CASSVGGTTEAFF; CDR3nt: TGTGCCAGCAGCGTCGGGGGGACAACTGAAGCTTTCTTT
j_gene: TRBJ2-3; v_gene: TRBV9; len: 16; d_gene: TRBD1; abundance: .; CDR3aa: CASSVGGRGPTDTQYF; CDR3nt: TGTGCCAGCAGCGTAGGTGGCAGGGGGCCCACAGATACGCAGTATTTT
j_gene: TRBJ1-4; v_gene: TRBV5-6; len: 15; d_gene: TRBD1; abundance: .; CDR3aa: CASSSPGQFNEKLFF; CDR3nt: TGTGCCAGCAGCTCCCCGGGACAGTTTAATGAAAAACTGTTTTTT
j_gene: TRBJ1-6; v_gene: TRBV27; len: 13; d_gene: .; abundance: few; CDR3aa: CASSPDRLSPLHF; CDR3nt: TGTGCCAGCAGTCCGGACAGATTATCACCCCTCCACTTT
j_gene: TRBJ2-3; v_gene: TRBV3-1/TRBV3-2; len: 14; d_gene: TRBD2; abundance: .; CDR3aa: CASRSSGGTDTQYF; CDR3nt: TGTGCCAGCAGGTCTAGCGGGGGCACAGATACGCAGTATTTT
j_gene: TRBJ2-1; v_gene: TRBV7-9; len: 11; d_gene: .; abundance: .; CDR3aa: CASSPQWEQFF; CDR3nt: TGTGCCAGCAGCCCCCAGTGGGAGCAGTTCTTC
j_gene: TRBJ1-5; v_gene: TRBV27; len: 12; d_gene: .; abundance: once; CDR3aa: CASSGNNQPQHF; CDR3nt: TGTGCCAGCAGCGGTAACAATCAGCCCCAGCATTTT
j_gene: TRBJ2-5; v_gene: TRBV25-1; len: 15; d_gene: TRBD1; abundance: .; CDR3aa: CASSEGQGVQETQYF; CDR3nt: TGTGCCAGCAGCGAGGGACAGGGGGTCCAAGAGACCCAGTACTTC